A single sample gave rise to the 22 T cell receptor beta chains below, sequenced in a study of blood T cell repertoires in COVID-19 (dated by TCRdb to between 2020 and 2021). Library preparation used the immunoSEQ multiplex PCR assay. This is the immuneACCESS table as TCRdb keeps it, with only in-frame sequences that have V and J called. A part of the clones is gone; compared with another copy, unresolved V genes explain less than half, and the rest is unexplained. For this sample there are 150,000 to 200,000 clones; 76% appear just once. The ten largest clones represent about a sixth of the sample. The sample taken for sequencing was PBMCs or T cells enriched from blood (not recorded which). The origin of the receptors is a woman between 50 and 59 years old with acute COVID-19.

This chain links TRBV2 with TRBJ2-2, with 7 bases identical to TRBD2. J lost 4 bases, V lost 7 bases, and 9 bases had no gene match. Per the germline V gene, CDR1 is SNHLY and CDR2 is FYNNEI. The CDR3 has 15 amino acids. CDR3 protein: CASIGERGFTGELFF. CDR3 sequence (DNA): TGTGCCAGCATTGGGGAGCGGGGTTTCACCGGGGAGCTGTTTTTT.

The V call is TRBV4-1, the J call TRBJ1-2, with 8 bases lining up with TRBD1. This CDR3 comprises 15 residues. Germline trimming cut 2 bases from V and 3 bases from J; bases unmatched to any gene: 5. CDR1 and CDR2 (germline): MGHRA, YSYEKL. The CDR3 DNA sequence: TGCGCCAGCAGCCAACCGACAGGGGAGTACTATGGCTACACCTTC. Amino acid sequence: CASSQPTGEYYGYTF.

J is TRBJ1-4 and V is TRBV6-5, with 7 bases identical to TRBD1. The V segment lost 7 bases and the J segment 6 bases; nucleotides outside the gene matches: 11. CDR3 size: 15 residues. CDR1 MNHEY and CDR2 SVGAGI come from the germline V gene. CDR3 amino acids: CASTPTGERYEKLFF. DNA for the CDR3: TGTGCCAGCACCCCAACAGGGGAGCGGTATGAAAAACTGTTTTTT.

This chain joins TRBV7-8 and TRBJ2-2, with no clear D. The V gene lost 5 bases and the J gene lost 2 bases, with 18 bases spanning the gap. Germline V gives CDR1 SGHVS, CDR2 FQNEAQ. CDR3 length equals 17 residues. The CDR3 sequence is CASSIRQAIGNTGELFF. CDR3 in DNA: TGTGCCAGCAGCATCCGTCAGGCTATTGGCAACACCGGGGAGCTGTTTTTT.

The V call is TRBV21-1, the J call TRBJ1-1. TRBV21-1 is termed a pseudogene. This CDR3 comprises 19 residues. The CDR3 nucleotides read TGTGCCAGCAGCAAAAGCGCGGCCCCGACCCTCCGAATGAACACTGAAGCTTTCTTT. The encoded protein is CASSKSAAPTLRMNTEAFF.

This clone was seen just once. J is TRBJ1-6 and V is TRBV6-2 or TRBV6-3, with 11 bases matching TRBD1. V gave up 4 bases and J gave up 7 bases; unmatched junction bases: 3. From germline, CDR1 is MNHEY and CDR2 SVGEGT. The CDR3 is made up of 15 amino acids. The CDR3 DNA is TGTGCCAGCAGTTCTTGGACAGGGGGCAATTCACCCCTCCACTTT. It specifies CASSSWTGGNSPLHF.

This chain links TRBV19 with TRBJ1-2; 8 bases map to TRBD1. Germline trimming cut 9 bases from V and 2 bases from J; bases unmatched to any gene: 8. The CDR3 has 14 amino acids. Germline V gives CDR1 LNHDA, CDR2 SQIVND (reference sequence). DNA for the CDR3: TGTGCCAGCCGTAGGGGACAGGTCAACTATGGCTACACCTTC. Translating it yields CASRRGQVNYGYTF.

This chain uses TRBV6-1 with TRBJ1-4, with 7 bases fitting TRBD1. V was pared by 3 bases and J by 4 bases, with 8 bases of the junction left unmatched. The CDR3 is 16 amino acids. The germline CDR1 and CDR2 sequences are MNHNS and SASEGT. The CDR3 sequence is CASSEVLGQVNEKLFF. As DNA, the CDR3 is TGTGCCAGCAGTGAGGTACTAGGACAGGTTAATGAAAAACTGTTTTTT.

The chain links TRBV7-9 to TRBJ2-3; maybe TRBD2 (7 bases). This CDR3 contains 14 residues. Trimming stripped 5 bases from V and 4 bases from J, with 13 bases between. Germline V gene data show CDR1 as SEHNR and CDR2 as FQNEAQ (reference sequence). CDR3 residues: CASSPLGGPDTQYF. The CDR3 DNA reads TGTGCCAGCAGCCCTTTGGGGGGGCCAGATACGCAGTATTTT.

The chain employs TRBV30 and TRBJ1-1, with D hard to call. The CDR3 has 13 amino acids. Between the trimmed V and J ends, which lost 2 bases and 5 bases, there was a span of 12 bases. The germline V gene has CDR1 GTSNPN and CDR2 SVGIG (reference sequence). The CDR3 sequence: CAWSRGSVTEAFF. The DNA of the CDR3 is TGTGCCTGGAGTCGCGGTTCGGTTACTGAAGCTTTCTTT. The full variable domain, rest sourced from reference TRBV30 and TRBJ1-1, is SQTIHQWPATLVQPVGSPLSLECTVEGTSNPNLYWYRQAAGRGLQLLFYSVGIGQISSEVPQNLSASRPQDRQFILSSKKLLLSDSGFYLCAWSRGSVTEAFFGQGTRLTVV.

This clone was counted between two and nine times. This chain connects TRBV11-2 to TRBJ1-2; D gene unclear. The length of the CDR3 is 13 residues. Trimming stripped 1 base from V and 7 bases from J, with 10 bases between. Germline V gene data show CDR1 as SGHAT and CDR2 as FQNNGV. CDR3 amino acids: CASSLVEAVGYTF. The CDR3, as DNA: TGTGCCAGCAGCTTAGTGGAGGCAGTTGGCTACACCTTC. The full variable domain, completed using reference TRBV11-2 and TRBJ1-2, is EAGVAQSPRYKIIEKRQSVAFWCNPISGHATLYWYQQILGQGPKLLIQFQNNGVVDDSQLPKDRFSAERLKGVDSTLKIQPAKLEDSAVYLCASSLVEAVGYTFGSGTRLTVV.

CDR3 sequence: CASSLGVGAGELFF. For the CDR3, the DNA is TGTGCCAGCAGCTTAGGGGTGGGCGCCGGGGAGCTGTTTTTT. The J gene is TRBJ2-2, the V gene TRBV11-2; D is unclear. Trimming took off 1 base at V and 6 bases at J, with 9 bases between the two ends. This CDR3 has 14 residues. From germline, CDR1 is SGHAT and CDR2 FQNNGV.

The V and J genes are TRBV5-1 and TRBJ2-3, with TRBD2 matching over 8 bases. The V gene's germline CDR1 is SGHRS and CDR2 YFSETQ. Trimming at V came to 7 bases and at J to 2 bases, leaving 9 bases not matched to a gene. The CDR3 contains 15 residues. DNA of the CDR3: TGCGCCAGCTTCGGGGGGGCAAGTTCCACAGATACGCAGTATTTT. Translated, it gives CASFGGASSTDTQYF.

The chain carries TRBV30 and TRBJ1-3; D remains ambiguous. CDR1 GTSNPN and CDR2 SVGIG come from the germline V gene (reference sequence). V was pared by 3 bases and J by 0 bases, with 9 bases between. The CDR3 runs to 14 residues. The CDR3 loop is CAWSPDTSGNTIYF. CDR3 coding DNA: TGTGCCTGGAGCCCAGACACCTCTGGAAACACCATATATTTT. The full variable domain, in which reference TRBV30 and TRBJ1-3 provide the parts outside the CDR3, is SQTIHQWPATLVQPVGSPLSLECTVEGTSNPNLYWYRQAAGRGLQLLFYSVGIGQISSEVPQNLSASRPQDRQFILSSKKLLLSDSGFYLCAWSPDTSGNTIYFGEGSWLTVV.

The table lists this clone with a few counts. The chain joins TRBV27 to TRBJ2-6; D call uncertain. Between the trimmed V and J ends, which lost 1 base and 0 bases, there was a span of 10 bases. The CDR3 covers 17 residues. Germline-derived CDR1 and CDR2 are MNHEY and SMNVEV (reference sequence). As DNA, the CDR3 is TGTGCCAGCAGTTTATACCCACAAGACTCTGGGGCCAACGTCCTGACTTTC. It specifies CASSLYPQDSGANVLTF.

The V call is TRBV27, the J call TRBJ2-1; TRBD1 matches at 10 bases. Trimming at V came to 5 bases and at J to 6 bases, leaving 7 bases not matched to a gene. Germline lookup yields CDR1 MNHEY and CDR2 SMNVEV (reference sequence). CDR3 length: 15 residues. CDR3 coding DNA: TGTGCCAGCAGTGTTCCCGGGACAGGGGTCAATGAGCAGTTCTTC. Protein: CASSVPGTGVNEQFF.

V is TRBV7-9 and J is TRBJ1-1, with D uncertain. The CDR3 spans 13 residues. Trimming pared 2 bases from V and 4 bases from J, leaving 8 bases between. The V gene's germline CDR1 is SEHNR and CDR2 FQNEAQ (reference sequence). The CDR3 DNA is TGTGCCAGCAGCTTAAGATCGGGCACTGAAGCTTTCTTT. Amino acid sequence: CASSLRSGTEAFF.

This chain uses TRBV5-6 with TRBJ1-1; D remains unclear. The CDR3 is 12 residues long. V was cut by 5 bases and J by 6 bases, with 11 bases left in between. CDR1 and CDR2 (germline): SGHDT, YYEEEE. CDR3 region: CASSLRSAEAFF. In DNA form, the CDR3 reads TGTGCCAGCAGTTTGAGAAGCGCTGAAGCTTTCTTT.

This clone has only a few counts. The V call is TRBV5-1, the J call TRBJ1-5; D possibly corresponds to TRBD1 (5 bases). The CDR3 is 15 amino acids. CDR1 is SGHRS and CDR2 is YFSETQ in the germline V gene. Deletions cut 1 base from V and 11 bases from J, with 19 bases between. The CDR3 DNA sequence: TGCGCCAGCAGCTTGTTGGGGGGAACCAAGGTGGCCCAGCATTTT. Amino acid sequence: CASSLLGGTKVAQHF.

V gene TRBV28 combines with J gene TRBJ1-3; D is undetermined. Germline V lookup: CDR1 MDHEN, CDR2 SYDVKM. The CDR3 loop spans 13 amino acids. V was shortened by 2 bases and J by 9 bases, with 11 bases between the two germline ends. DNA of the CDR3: TGTGCCAGCAGTTTAGGACTTTTGGGCACCATATATTTT. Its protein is CASSLGLLGTIYF. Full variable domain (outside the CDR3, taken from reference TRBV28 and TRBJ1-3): DVKVTQSSRYLVKRTGEKVFLECVQDMDHENMFWYRQDPGLGLRLIYFSYDVKMKEKGDIPEGYSVSREKKERFSLILESASTNQTSMYLCASSLGLLGTIYFGEGSWLTVV.

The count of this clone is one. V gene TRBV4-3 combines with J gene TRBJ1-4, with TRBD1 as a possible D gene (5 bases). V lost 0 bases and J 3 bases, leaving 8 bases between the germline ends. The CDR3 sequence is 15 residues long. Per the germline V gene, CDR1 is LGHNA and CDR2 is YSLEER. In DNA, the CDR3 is TGCGCCAGCAGCCAAGATCCAGGGTCTAATGAAAAACTGTTTTTT. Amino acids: CASSQDPGSNEKLFF.

The CDR3 DNA follows: TGTGCCAGCAGCCAAGCGGGGGGGGGCTACAATGAGCAGTTCTTC. As protein: CASSQAGGGYNEQFF. V and J are TRBV3-1 (or the pseudogene TRBV3-2) and TRBJ2-1; 8 bases fit TRBD2. V shed 1 base, J shed 3 bases, and the junction held 2 bases outside the gene matches. Germline values: CDR1 LGHDT, CDR2 YNNKEL (reference sequence). This CDR3 region has 15 residues.